This T cell receptor beta chain was identified during a study of T cell changes during pregnancy in multiple sclerosis. TCRdb's table, derived via immunoSEQ multiplex PCR, lists solely in-frame clones and lacks some. The table shows approximately 90,000 clones, with 80% to 95% occurring only once. The V gene end was trimmed by 0 bases and the J gene end by 4 bases; junction bases not matched to a gene: 3. The CDR3 length is 14 residues. The germline gives CDR1 SGHKS, CDR2 YYEKEE (reference sequence). This specimen consisted of peripheral blood, obtained before pregnancy. The sequence derives from a female donor with multiple sclerosis, enrolled in a pregnancy study. The chain joins TRBV5-5 to TRBJ2-5, with 7 positions matching TRBD2. As DNA, the CDR3 is TGTGCCAGCAGCTTGGTCCCTAGCGGAGAGACCCAGTACTTC. Protein: CASSLVPSGETQYF.